The 9 T cell receptor beta chains given below trace back to one sample, sequenced in a study of blood T cell repertoires in COVID-19. Sequencing used immunoSEQ multiplex PCR; TCRdb keeps in-frame clones, though not all of them. The data show approximately 74,000 clones, 65% to 85% seen once. Specimen: peripheral blood. These receptors came from a woman of 80 years or more with active or convalescent COVID-19.

This sequence joins TRBV5-1 and TRBJ2-2; D is uncertain. Germline lookup yields CDR1 SGHRS and CDR2 YFSETQ. The germline V and J ends were trimmed by 1 base and 0 bases, with 7 bases remaining between them. This CDR3 has 15 amino acids. The CDR3 nucleotides are TGCGCCAGCAGCTTGCCCGGTTCGAACACCGGGGAGCTGTTTTTT. It codes for CASSLPGSNTGELFF.

The chain joins TRBV6-5 to TRBJ1-1; D gene ambiguous. CDR1 and CDR2 from the germline V gene are MNHEY and SVGAGI. V was cut by 8 bases and J by 1 base, with 5 bases left in between. The CDR3 totals 11 residues. CDR3 bases: TGTGCCAGCCTAGGGAACACTGAAGCTTTCTTT. This codes for CASLGNTEAFF.

The chain joins TRBV7-2 to TRBJ2-3, with D possibly matching TRBD2 (5 bases). Germline assignment: CDR1 SGHTA and CDR2 FQGNSA. The CDR3 loop spans 16 amino acids. The ends were cut back, 1 base at V and 4 bases at J, with 15 bases in the middle. CDR3 bases: TGTGCCAGCAGCTTAGTGGGGATCGGACTCTCAGATACGCAGTATTTT. Translated, it gives CASSLVGIGLSDTQYF.

The chain couples TRBV6-5 to TRBJ2-5; 8 positions agree with TRBD1. V lost 6 bases, J lost 4 bases, and 4 bases stayed unmatched. From germline, CDR1 is MNHEY and CDR2 SVGAGI. The CDR3 is 13 residues long. The CDR3 DNA reads TGTGCCAGCAGCGGACAGGGTCGAGAGACCCAGTACTTC. Its protein is CASSGQGRETQYF.

The chain carries TRBV24-1 and TRBJ2-2; 9 nucleotides match TRBD1. CDR1 is KGHDR, CDR2 SFDVKD, per germline. CDR3 length equals 15 residues. Trimming cost V 4 bases and J 2 bases; bases outside gene matches: 1. CDR3 residues: CATSEGQGNTGELFF. Here the CDR3 DNA reads TGTGCCACCAGTGAGGGACAGGGCAACACCGGGGAGCTGTTTTTT.

The gene calls are TRBV6-2 or TRBV6-3 and TRBJ2-2; the D gene is possibly TRBD2 (6 bases). This CDR3 has 13 residues. V was shortened by 7 bases and J by 5 bases, with 11 bases between the two germline ends. CDR1 is MNHEY and CDR2 is SVGEGT in the germline V gene. DNA of the CDR3: TGTGCCAGCACCCCGCGGGGAACCGGGGAGCTGTTTTTT. This gives the protein CASTPRGTGELFF.

V is TRBV6-6 and J is TRBJ2-5; D call uncertain. The CDR3 has 12 residues. The V gene lost 5 bases and the J gene lost 9 bases, with 13 bases spanning the gap. Germline loops: CDR1 MNHNY, CDR2 SVGAGI (reference sequence). The CDR3 region is CASSSKPESQYF. The CDR3 region has the DNA TGTGCCAGCAGTAGCAAACCGGAGTCCCAGTACTTC.

J is TRBJ2-3 and V is TRBV7-9; possibly TRBD2 for D (6 bases). Germline loops: CDR1 SEHNR, CDR2 FQNEAQ (reference sequence). Trimming pared 1 base from V and 3 bases from J, leaving 17 bases between. The CDR3 is 17 amino acids. The CDR3 DNA reads as TGTGCCAGCAGCTTAGTCCGGCCCGCCCGGGGGACAGATACGCAGTATTTT. This sequence encodes CASSLVRPARGTDTQYF.

This clone was counted between two and nine times. The chain uses TRBV7-2 and TRBJ1-2; unclear D gene. The CDR3 length is 11 residues. V was pared by 2 bases and J by 14 bases, with 12 bases between. Per the germline V gene, CDR1 is SGHTA and CDR2 is FQGNSA. For the CDR3, the DNA is TGTGCCAGCAGCTTAAACAGTGAATATACCTTC. Translation gives CASSLNSEYTF.